Following are 26 T cell receptor beta chains from one sample sequenced in a study of vaccination effects on CD4 cells after COVID-19. Antigens for these TCRs are unknown. Assay: immunoSEQ multiplex PCR; the TCRdb copy retains only in-frame clones and omits some. The sample holds 20,000 to 30,000 clones; 73% are singletons and the top ten take 7% to 10%. Expansion of antigen-specific CD4+ T cells with viral peptide pools was carried out by the ViraFEST assay before sequencing. Scientists isolated CD4+ T cells after an approximately ten-day culture period ended. The cohort was immunized with two doses of either the BNT162b2 or mRNA-1273 vaccine. The source material was CD4+ T cells from PBMCs cultured with SARS-CoV-2 spike peptides, sampled after COVID-19 vaccination. The source is a human donor who received a COVID-19 vaccine.

The chain combines TRBV19 with TRBJ1-2; D might be TRBD1 (5 bases). V was clipped by 7 bases and J by 2 bases, with 23 bases between them. Germline lookup yields CDR1 LNHDA and CDR2 SQIVND (reference sequence). The CDR3 runs to 17 residues. CDR3 sequence (DNA): TGTGCCAGTACCAGAGCCTCGGGGGGACGGCAAAACTATGGCTACACCTTC. It codes for CASTRASGGRQNYGYTF. The full variable domain, its missing parts supplied by reference TRBV19 and TRBJ1-2, is DGGITQSPKYLFRKEGQNVTLSCEQNLNHDAMYWYRQDPGQGLRLIYYSQIVNDFQKGDIAEGYSVSREKKESFPLTVTSAQKNPTAFYLCASTRASGGRQNYGYTFGSGTRLTVV.

The V gene is TRBV5-5, the J gene TRBJ1-1; maybe TRBD1 (5 bases). This CDR3 is 15 amino acids long. Trimming removed 4 bases from V and 2 bases from J, with 15 bases in between. The germline CDR1 and CDR2 sequences are SGHKS and YYEKEE (reference sequence). The CDR3 DNA sequence: TGTGCCAGCAGCCCACGGGACGGAGAAAACACTGAAGCTTTCTTT. Translated: CASSPRDGENTEAFF.

The chain links TRBV4-2 to TRBJ1-4; D unresolved. V gave up 1 base and J gave up 4 bases, with 16 bases separating them. The CDR3 length is 17 residues. From germline, CDR1 is LGHNA and CDR2 YNFKEQ. The CDR3, as DNA: TGTGCCAGCAGCCAAGCGGCGTATGGGAAGCTTAATGAAAAACTGTTTTTT. It specifies CASSQAAYGKLNEKLFF.

Concerning this clone: Other DNA sequences in the sample encode the same CDR3. The genes are TRBV5-1 and TRBJ2-1, with D tentatively TRBD2 (5 bases). Germline-derived CDR1 and CDR2 are SGHRS and YFSETQ. CDR3 length: 15 amino acids. V dropped 0 bases and J dropped 0 bases, with 7 bases sitting between them. The CDR3 bases are TGCGCCAGCAGCTTGGTAGGGAGCTCCTACAATGAGCAGTTCTTC. Protein product: CASSLVGSSYNEQFF. Using reference TRBV5-1 and TRBJ2-1 for the parts outside the CDR3, the full variable domain is KAGVTQTPRYLIKTRGQQVTLSCSPISGHRSVSWYQQTPGQGLQFLFEYFSETQRNKGNFPGRFSGRQFSNSRSEMNVSTLELGDSALYLCASSLVGSSYNEQFFGPGTRLTVL.

The V call is TRBV5-6, the J call TRBJ2-6, with a weak D call TRBD1 (6 bases). Germline loops: CDR1 SGHDT, CDR2 YYEEEE. The CDR3 spans 18 residues. V was shortened by 0 bases and J by 5 bases, with 18 bases between the two germline ends. CDR3 sequence reads: CASSLVGAGDYRANVLTF. The CDR3 DNA is TGTGCCAGCAGCTTGGTGGGGGCCGGGGATTACCGGGCCAACGTCCTGACTTTC. Drawing the rest from reference TRBV5-6 and TRBJ2-6, the complete variable domain is DAGVTQSPTHLIKTRGQQVTLRCSPKSGHDTVSWYQQALGQGPQFIFQYYEEEERQRGNFPDRFSGHQFPNYSSELNVNALLLGDSALYLCASSLVGAGDYRANVLTFGAGSRLTVL.

V gene TRBV27 combines with J gene TRBJ2-4, with 9 bases lining up with TRBD2. The length of the CDR3 is 16 residues. V was clipped by 5 bases and J by 15 bases; unmatched bases: 20. Germline V CDR1 and CDR2: MNHEY, SMNVEV (reference sequence). The CDR3 sequence: CASSRTGTAGGSFTYF. CDR3 sequence (DNA): TGTGCCAGCAGTAGAACCGGGACCGCGGGAGGGTCATTCACGTACTTC.

The chain recombines TRBV7-9 with TRBJ1-2, with D maybe TRBD1 (6 bases). The CDR3 has 19 amino acids. In germline, CDR1 is SEHNR, CDR2 FQNEAQ (reference sequence). The V and J ends lost 6 bases and 2 bases respectively, with 28 bases between them. The CDR3 coding sequence is TGTGCCAGCAGACGGACGGGGGGCGGACCCGGGGGCCCGAACTATGGCTACACCTTC. Its translation is CASRRTGGGPGGPNYGYTF.

The V gene is TRBV2, the J gene TRBJ2-2; D is possibly TRBD2 (6 bases). The CDR3 runs 16 residues. The V end lost 2 bases, the J end lost 7 bases, and 17 bases lay between the germline ends. Germline-derived CDR1 and CDR2 are SNHLY and FYNNEI. The CDR3 region is CASSEIGRLLGGELFF. The CDR3 DNA reads TGTGCCAGCAGTGAAATTGGGAGGTTGTTAGGCGGGGAGCTGTTTTTT.

The chain couples TRBV6-4 to TRBJ2-1; the D gene is possibly TRBD1 (6 bases). Germline CDR1 and CDR2: MRHNA and SNTAGT. This CDR3 comprises 13 residues. Deletions cut 5 bases from V and 8 bases from J, with 13 bases between. CDR3 nucleotides: TGTGCCAGCAGTATCAGGAAGGGGGATGAGCAGTTCTTC. It specifies CASSIRKGDEQFF.

This clone was found a few times. This chain connects TRBV18 to TRBJ2-2, with D perhaps matching TRBD1 (7 bases). The V end lost 0 bases, the J end lost 4 bases, and 12 bases lay between the germline ends. The CDR3 totals 16 residues. Germline lookup yields CDR1 KGHSH and CDR2 LQKENI. The CDR3 is CASSPPQGGFTGELFF. CDR3 DNA: TGTGCCAGCTCACCACCGCAGGGGGGTTTCACCGGGGAGCTGTTTTTT.

This clone was observed a handful of times. V and J are TRBV10-3 and TRBJ2-3, with TRBD1 as a possible D gene (7 bases). V was pared by 4 bases and J by 2 bases, with 16 bases between. From germline, CDR1 is ENHRY and CDR2 SYGVKD. CDR3 length: 16 amino acids. The CDR3 loop is CAISGGQGGTTDTQYF. The CDR3 bases are TGTGCCATCAGTGGCGGGCAGGGGGGTACCACAGATACGCAGTATTTT.

V usage is TRBV13 and J usage is TRBJ1-1, with 8 bases that match TRBD1. Trimming cost V 5 bases and J 5 bases; bases outside gene matches: 7. The CDR3 spans 14 residues. The germline V gene has CDR1 PRHDT and CDR2 FYEKMQ (reference sequence). The CDR3 coding sequence is TGTGCCAGCAGCCCCGGACAGGGAAGAACTGAAGCTTTCTTT. Its protein product is CASSPGQGRTEAFF. The full variable domain, its missing parts supplied by reference TRBV13 and TRBJ1-1, is AAGVIQSPRHLIKEKRETATLKCYPIPRHDTVYWYQQGPGQDPQFLISFYEKMQSDKGSIPDRFSAQQFSDYHSELNMSSLELGDSALYFCASSPGQGRTEAFFGQGTRLTVV.

J is TRBJ1-2 and V is TRBV6-5; D possibly corresponds to TRBD1 (6 bases). The germline V gene encodes CDR1 MNHEY and CDR2 SVGAGI. V was pared by 6 bases and J by 5 bases, with 10 bases between. This CDR3 has 12 amino acids. DNA of the CDR3: TGTGCCAGCAGGACTCAGGGGTATGGCTACACCTTC. The encoded protein is CASRTQGYGYTF.

The rearrangement joins TRBV6-5 to TRBJ2-5; D not certain. V was shortened by 6 bases and J by 4 bases, with 18 bases between the two germline ends. Per germline, CDR1 MNHEY and CDR2 SVGAGI. The CDR3 contains 15 residues. Here the CDR3 DNA reads TGTGCCAGCAGCGCCCCGGTGGGGTTTGGAGAGACCCAGTACTTC. This gives the protein CASSAPVGFGETQYF.

The V and J genes are TRBV6-1 and TRBJ2-7; TRBD2 is a possible D gene (6 bases). Germline CDR1 is MNHNS and CDR2 is SASEGT. The CDR3 consists of 13 residues. Trimming took off 2 bases at V and 4 bases at J, with 9 bases between the two ends. The CDR3 loop reads CASSEMEGYEQYF. The CDR3, as DNA: TGTGCCAGCAGTGAAATGGAGGGGTACGAGCAGTACTTC.

The chain is built from TRBV10-2 and TRBJ1-3, with a tentative D call TRBD1 (5 bases). The V end lost 5 bases, the J end lost 9 bases, and 8 bases lay between the germline ends. This CDR3 has 11 amino acids. CDR1 and CDR2 (germline): WSHSY, SAAADI. The CDR3 loop is CASSIRGTIYF. The CDR3 coding sequence is TGCGCCAGCAGTATTAGGGGCACCATATATTTT.

The chain carries TRBV5-5 and TRBJ1-6; no firm D call. Germline lookup yields CDR1 SGHKS and CDR2 YYEKEE (reference sequence). This CDR3 region has 16 residues. Deletions cut 0 bases from V and 10 bases from J, with 17 bases between. For the CDR3, the DNA is TGTGCCAGCAGCTTGGTGGTCACGGCGGTCTACTCACCCCTCCACTTT. Protein: CASSLVVTAVYSPLHF.

The V call is TRBV18, the J call TRBJ1-4, with D possibly matching TRBD1 (6 bases). The V end was cut by 3 bases, the J end by 6 bases, with 20 bases between. Per the germline V gene, CDR1 is KGHSH and CDR2 is LQKENI. CDR3 length equals 17 residues. The CDR3 loop reads CASSPRSGTGKDEKLFF. For the CDR3, the DNA is TGTGCCAGCTCACCCAGGTCCGGCACAGGGAAAGATGAAAAACTGTTTTTT.

This clone was picked up a small number of times. The chain links TRBV6-5 to TRBJ1-5; D is unresolved. V was clipped by 4 bases and J by 1 base, with 11 bases between them. The germline gives CDR1 MNHEY, CDR2 SVGAGI. CDR3 length: 15 amino acids. The CDR3 reads CASSFGRRSNQPQHF. The CDR3 DNA reads as TGTGCCAGCAGTTTTGGAAGGAGGAGCAATCAGCCCCAGCATTTT.

This chain joins TRBV5-1 and TRBJ2-5; D gene ambiguous. The germline V gene has CDR1 SGHRS and CDR2 YFSETQ. Trimming removed 2 bases at V and 0 bases at J, with 8 bases between. The CDR3 loop spans 14 amino acids. The chain's CDR3 is CASSFSTDQETQYF. In nucleotides, the CDR3 is TGCGCCAGCAGCTTCAGCACCGACCAAGAGACCCAGTACTTC.

V is TRBV25-1 and J is TRBJ1-4, with a tentative D call TRBD1 (6 bases). The CDR3 is 15 residues long. Germline V CDR1 and CDR2: MGHDK, SYGVNS. V shed 3 bases and J shed 0 bases, with 8 bases lying between them. CDR3 DNA: TGTGCCAGCAGTGACAGGGGCCCAACTAATGAAAAACTGTTTTTT. Translation: CASSDRGPTNEKLFF. Full variable domain (missing parts from reference TRBV25-1 and TRBJ1-4): EADIYQTPRYLVIGTGKKITLECSQTMGHDKMYWYQQDPGMELHLIHYSYGVNSTEKGDLSSESTVSRIRTEHFPLTLESARPSHTSQYLCASSDRGPTNEKLFFGSGTQLSVL.

In this sample, this clone turned up once. The chain uses TRBV4-2 and TRBJ2-2; D ambiguous. The germline gives CDR1 LGHNA, CDR2 YNFKEQ. V was pared by 0 bases and J by 1 base, with 12 bases between. The CDR3 has 17 residues. The CDR3: CASSQDRPPMNTGELFF. The CDR3 nucleotides are TGTGCCAGCAGCCAAGATAGGCCGCCGATGAACACCGGGGAGCTGTTTTTT.

The rearrangement joins TRBV5-5 to TRBJ2-7, with D possibly matching TRBD1 (7 bases). The CDR3 totals 15 residues. Trimming took off 4 bases at V and 4 bases at J, with 18 bases between the two ends. Looked up from germline, CDR1 is SGHKS and CDR2 is YYEKEE (reference sequence). The CDR3 nucleotides read TGTGCCAGCAGCCTCTCCGGCCAGGGGGGATACGAGCAGTACTTC. Encoded protein: CASSLSGQGGYEQYF. Supplemented by reference TRBV5-5 and TRBJ2-7, the full variable domain reads DAGVTQSPTHLIKTRGQQVTLRCSPISGHKSVSWYQQVLGQGPQFIFQYYEKEERGRGNFPDRFSARQFPNYSSELNVNALLLGDSALYLCASSLSGQGGYEQYFGPGTRLTVT.

The gene calls are TRBV6-1 and TRBJ1-2; possible D gene TRBD1, 6 bases. There are 18 residues in the CDR3. V was pared by 1 base and J by 3 bases, with 21 bases between. Germline CDR1 MNHNS, CDR2 SASEGT. The CDR3 reads CASSEVVWGGGRDYGYTF. The CDR3 DNA follows: TGTGCCAGCAGTGAAGTCGTTTGGGGGGGCGGCCGAGACTATGGCTACACCTTC.

The chain recombines TRBV18 with TRBJ2-2; 10 bases agree with TRBD2. Germline values: CDR1 KGHSH, CDR2 LQKENI. The CDR3 extends over 16 amino acids. V lost 5 bases to trimming and J lost 0 bases; unmatched junction nucleotides: 3. The CDR3 region has the DNA TGTGCCAGCTCAGTTACTAGCGGGGCGAACACCGGGGAGCTGTTTTTT. Residues: CASSVTSGANTGELFF.

The chain recombines TRBV6-5 with TRBJ2-7; D ambiguous. Deletions cut 6 bases from V and 2 bases from J, with 2 bases between. CDR3 length: 10 residues. Germline V gene sequence: CDR1 MNHEY, CDR2 SVGAGI. CDR3 in amino acids: CASSAYEQYF. CDR3 DNA: TGTGCCAGCAGCGCCTACGAGCAGTACTTC.